This is a list of T cell receptor beta chains from one sample in a study of CXCR3-negative and CXCR3-positive naive CD8 T cells. TCRdb reprocessed the 5' RACE reads, keeping one entry per CDR3 protein, no DNA. This sample's table has some 120,000 distinct CDR3 sequences. The specimen sequenced was naive CXCR3+ CD8+ T cells from blood. Receptor source: a human donor in good health. Some clones in this sample may be carry-over from other donors' samples. Each CDR3 is given with its conserved first and last residue.

j_gene: TRBJ2-3
v_gene: TRBV6-2/TRBV6-3
CDR3aa: CASSYSLFGLAGGPGTDTQYF

j_gene: TRBJ2-7
v_gene: TRBV29-1
CDR3aa: CSVIGRGTGGSFEQYF

j_gene: TRBJ1-2
v_gene: TRBV28
CDR3aa: CASSSPGVVSYGYTF

j_gene: TRBJ2-1
v_gene: TRBV11-2
CDR3aa: CASSPIAGGFNEQFF

j_gene: TRBJ2-1
v_gene: TRBV11-3
CDR3aa: CASSSTSGGEQFF

j_gene: TRBJ2-7
v_gene: TRBV10-3
CDR3aa: CATRQGYEQYF

j_gene: TRBJ2-3
v_gene: TRBV5-1
CDR3aa: CASSLEWDTQYF

j_gene: TRBJ2-7
v_gene: TRBV7-9
CDR3aa: CASSSSTDPRFYEQYF

j_gene: TRBJ2-5
v_gene: TRBV2
CDR3aa: CASSDPSGGEETQYF

j_gene: TRBJ2-1
v_gene: TRBV29-1
CDR3aa: CSDQAAGHEQLF

j_gene: TRBJ1-5
v_gene: TRBV3-1
CDR3aa: CASSQDADSNQPQHF

j_gene: TRBJ2-7
v_gene: TRBV7-2
CDR3aa: CASSYSGGNYEQYF

j_gene: TRBJ2-2
v_gene: TRBV29-1
CDR3aa: CSVGGGAGELFF

j_gene: TRBJ1-1
v_gene: TRBV27
CDR3aa: CASSLYREGTEAFF

j_gene: TRBJ2-3
v_gene: TRBV2
CDR3aa: CASSVLSWREIGTDTQYF

j_gene: TRBJ1-1
v_gene: TRBV19
CDR3aa: CASSIGQLNTEAFF

j_gene: TRBJ2-2
v_gene: TRBV29-1
CDR3aa: CSVEGLAGAGELFF

j_gene: TRBJ2-7
v_gene: TRBV14
CDR3aa: CASSQDPLASNSYEQYF

j_gene: TRBJ2-2
v_gene: TRBV5-5
CDR3aa: CATSTGPGTANTGELFF

j_gene: TRBJ2-1
v_gene: TRBV19
CDR3aa: CASSLGTGGEGEQFF

j_gene: TRBJ2-7
v_gene: TRBV12-3/TRBV12-4
CDR3aa: CASSSREPTYEQYF

j_gene: TRBJ1-2
v_gene: TRBV14
CDR3aa: CASSPTLEVYGYTF

j_gene: TRBJ1-5
v_gene: TRBV20-1
CDR3aa: CSARMQGGPLNQPQHF

j_gene: TRBJ2-1
v_gene: TRBV7-2
CDR3aa: CASSLAPAGGPGEQFF

j_gene: TRBJ1-5
v_gene: TRBV5-6
CDR3aa: CASSFGVMSNQPQHF

j_gene: TRBJ2-7
v_gene: TRBV14
CDR3aa: CASSQGGGIGGYEQYF

j_gene: TRBJ2-7
v_gene: TRBV29-1
CDR3aa: CSVEEREGHGYEQYF

j_gene: TRBJ2-2
v_gene: TRBV24-1
CDR3aa: CATSDSEGSPNTGELFF

j_gene: TRBJ1-2
v_gene: TRBV28
CDR3aa: CASSLTGSNYGYTF

j_gene: TRBJ2-2
v_gene: TRBV4-3
CDR3aa: CASSQDAPGGPGELFF

j_gene: TRBJ2-1
v_gene: TRBV6-6
CDR3aa: CASSAPGQSSYNEQFF

j_gene: TRBJ2-1
v_gene: TRBV3-1
CDR3aa: CASSEAHGTSGRAFHEQFF

j_gene: TRBJ1-2
v_gene: TRBV29-1
CDR3aa: CSVEEGFNYGYTF

j_gene: TRBJ2-1
v_gene: TRBV12-3/TRBV12-4
CDR3aa: CASSSGLAGENEQFF

j_gene: TRBJ1-1
v_gene: TRBV9
CDR3aa: CASSVVQNTEAFF

j_gene: TRBJ1-1
v_gene: TRBV29-1
CDR3aa: CSVEGTGEFTAFF

j_gene: TRBJ2-7
v_gene: TRBV18
CDR3aa: CASSPGTAGVQYF

j_gene: TRBJ1-2
v_gene: TRBV5-1
CDR3aa: CASSIWTGGASGYTF

j_gene: TRBJ2-7
v_gene: TRBV27
CDR3aa: CASSSDRARNEQYF

j_gene: TRBJ2-3
v_gene: TRBV7-2
CDR3aa: CASSWDSTDTQYF

j_gene: TRBJ2-2
v_gene: TRBV7-3
CDR3aa: CASSLSGNGELFF

j_gene: TRBJ2-1
v_gene: TRBV5-6
CDR3aa: CASSFRTSGTYNEQFF